These 19 T cell receptor beta chains were sequenced from one sample in a study of T cell responses to AZD1222 COVID-19 vaccine. Only in-frame clones appear in the TCRdb table, and some are missing; sequencing was by immunoSEQ multiplex PCR. The profile covers about 150,000 clones, with about 93% appearing a single time and 3% to 3.5% taken by the ten largest. The material sequenced was peripheral blood, taken 28 days after the second AZD1222 dose. These receptors originate from an adult who received the AZD1222 COVID-19 vaccine.

The CDR3 spells CASSSLGTGAHQPQHF. Written as DNA, the CDR3 is TGTGCCAGCAGTTCCCTAGGGACAGGGGCCCATCAGCCCCAGCATTTT. V gene TRBV27 combines with J gene TRBJ1-5, with 10 nucleotides matching TRBD1. This CDR3 comprises 16 residues. Germline V gives CDR1 MNHEY, CDR2 SMNVEV (reference sequence). J lost 5 bases, V lost 4 bases, and 8 bases had no gene match.

Details on this clone: At the DNA level, this CDR3 is encoded by other sequences in the same sample as well. V usage is TRBV29-1 and J usage is TRBJ1-1, with 7 bases identical to TRBD1. The germline CDR1 and CDR2 sequences are SQVTM and ANQGSEA. The ends lost 6 bases at V and 1 base at J; junction bases unmatched: 5. The CDR3 runs 13 residues. Here the CDR3 DNA reads TGCAGCGTAGACAGGGCGGGGAACACTGAAGCTTTCTTT. It encodes CSVDRAGNTEAFF.

CDR3 residues: CATRVSSYNSPLHF. The CDR3 region has the DNA TGTGCCACTAGGGTGAGCTCCTATAATTCACCCCTCCACTTT. The chain joins TRBV2 to TRBJ1-6; D gene uncertain. The CDR3 sequence is 14 residues long. Trimming cost V 10 bases and J 0 bases, with 10 bases left between them. Germline assignment: CDR1 SNHLY and CDR2 FYNNEI.

The DNA for the CDR3 is TGTGCCAGCAGTTCTGCGACAGGGAGCTCCTACAATGAGCAGTTCTTC. Translation gives CASSSATGSSYNEQFF. V and J are TRBV6-5 and TRBJ2-1; 7 bases are a match to TRBD1. The CDR3 is made up of 16 amino acids. The ends lost 4 bases at V and 0 bases at J; junction bases unmatched: 6. The germline V gene encodes CDR1 MNHEY and CDR2 SVGAGI.

The chain employs TRBV15 and TRBJ1-2, with D perhaps matching TRBD1 (5 bases). The CDR3 totals 12 residues. The V and J ends lost 5 bases and 6 bases respectively, with 10 bases between them. Germline assignment: CDR1 LNHNV and CDR2 YYDKDF (reference sequence). CDR3 protein: CATSAGGNGYTF. The CDR3 region has the DNA TGTGCCACCAGCGCCGGGGGGAATGGCTACACCTTC.

This clone was detected once. The J gene is TRBJ1-5, the V gene TRBV18; D remains unclear. CDR1 is KGHSH, CDR2 LQKENI, per germline. This CDR3 comprises 12 residues. Trimming removed 5 bases from V and 5 bases from J, with 7 bases in between. The CDR3 reads CASSERDQPQHF. The CDR3 nucleotides are TGTGCCAGCTCAGAGAGAGATCAGCCCCAGCATTTT.

V usage is TRBV14 and J usage is TRBJ1-2, with D unclear. CDR3 length: 13 amino acids. V was pared by 4 bases and J by 9 bases, with 15 bases between. Germline lookup yields CDR1 SGHDN and CDR2 FVKESK. CDR3 sequence: CASSPPGGLSYTF. CDR3 coding DNA: TGTGCCAGCAGCCCCCCCGGCGGGTTGAGCTACACCTTC.

This sequence joins TRBV21-1 and TRBJ1-5; the table's D call, TRBD1, was not checked against the DNA. TRBV21-1 is labeled a pseudogene. The length of the CDR3 is 16 residues. The DNA for the CDR3 is TGTGCCAGCAGCTATACCAAGGGCAGGGGAGACCAGCCCCAGCATTTT. It encodes CASSYTKGRGDQPQHF.

V gene TRBV3-1 (or the pseudogene TRBV3-2) combines with J gene TRBJ1-6, with D uncertain. The V end lost 1 base, the J end lost 0 bases, and 7 bases lay between the germline ends. Per germline, CDR1 LGHDT and CDR2 YNNKEL (reference sequence). This CDR3 contains 16 residues. The CDR3 here is CASSQVMSSYNSPLHF. The DNA for the CDR3 is TGTGCCAGCAGCCAAGTGATGAGCTCCTATAATTCACCCCTCCACTTT.

V is TRBV7-6 and J is TRBJ2-5; 7 bases align to TRBD1. V lost 5 bases to trimming and J lost 3 bases; unmatched junction nucleotides: 12. This CDR3 is 16 amino acids long. The V gene's germline CDR1 is SGHVS and CDR2 FNYEAQ. The CDR3 region is CASSEPTGKRKETQYF. As DNA, the CDR3 is TGTGCCAGCAGCGAACCGACAGGGAAACGGAAAGAGACCCAGTACTTC.

The rearrangement links TRBV10-3 to TRBJ1-3; D unresolved. The germline V gene encodes CDR1 ENHRY and CDR2 SYGVKD. V shed 2 bases and J shed 4 bases, with 15 bases lying between them. CDR3 length equals 16 residues. The CDR3 DNA reads TGTGCCATCAGTGAGACCGGGCCCGGCACGGGAAACACCATATATTTT. Protein product: CAISETGPGTGNTIYF.

Details on this clone: An end of the junction differs from the germline gene, which may be a read error. The rearrangement links TRBV20-1 to TRBJ1-1; D remains ambiguous. This CDR3 is built from 11 residues. Per the germline V gene, CDR1 is DFQATT and CDR2 is SNEGSKA (reference sequence). The CDR3 region is CSARGTADAFF. CDR3 sequence (DNA): TGCAGTGCTAGAGGGACCGCTGACGCTTTCTTT.

The chain joins TRBV5-1 to TRBJ2-1; 10 bases fit TRBD2. Per the germline V gene, CDR1 is SGHRS and CDR2 is YFSETQ. There are 16 residues in the CDR3. The V gene end was trimmed by 4 bases and the J gene end by 10 bases; junction bases not matched to a gene: 14. The CDR3 spells CASSVFSSGSLVEQFF. The CDR3 DNA reads as TGCGCCAGCAGCGTTTTTTCTAGCGGGAGTTTGGTCGAGCAGTTCTTC. The variable domain in full, with the rest retrieved from reference TRBV5-1 and TRBJ2-1, is KAGVTQTPRYLIKTRGQQVTLSCSPISGHRSVSWYQQTPGQGLQFLFEYFSETQRNKGNFPGRFSGRQFSNSRSEMNVSTLELGDSALYLCASSVFSSGSLVEQFFGPGTRLTVL.

The gene calls are TRBV6-2 or TRBV6-3 and TRBJ1-3; D not resolved. Trimming took 4 bases from V and 0 from J, leaving 7 bases between them. The CDR3 is 14 amino acids. Germline-derived CDR1 and CDR2 are MNHEY and SVGEGT. The CDR3 DNA reads as TGTGCCAGCAGTTCCTGGGGCTCTGGAAACACCATATATTTT. This sequence encodes CASSSWGSGNTIYF.

This chain links TRBV6-4 with TRBJ2-3; perhaps TRBD2 as D (5 bases). Looked up from germline, CDR1 is MRHNA and CDR2 is SNTAGT. V was pared by 3 bases and J by 1 base, with 8 bases between. The CDR3 covers 14 residues. CDR3 in amino acids: CASSESGRTDTQYF. Written as DNA, the CDR3 is TGTGCCAGCAGTGAAAGCGGACGCACAGATACGCAGTATTTT.

The CDR3 protein is CASSPGTRGMNEQFF. CDR3 bases: TGTGCCAGCAGCCCCGGGACTAGGGGGATGAATGAGCAGTTCTTC. J is TRBJ2-1 and V is TRBV27; TRBD2 agrees at 8 bases. The CDR3 sequence is 15 residues long. Germline CDR1 is MNHEY and CDR2 is SMNVEV (reference sequence). J was trimmed by 7 bases and V by 6 bases; bases with no gene match: 11.

The gene calls are TRBV18 and TRBJ1-1; no clear D gene. Germline loops: CDR1 KGHSH, CDR2 LQKENI. The CDR3 contains 12 residues. V lost 6 bases and J 12 bases, leaving 17 bases between the germline ends. The CDR3 DNA reads TGTGCCAGCTCCGAGGATTTCGGCCTGACTTTCTTT. It is translated as CASSEDFGLTFF.

This chain uses TRBV30 with TRBJ2-3, with 7 bases that match TRBD2. The CDR3 sequence is 15 residues long. Germline V CDR1 and CDR2: GTSNPN, SVGIG (reference sequence). V trimming: 3 bases; J trimming: 5 bases; junction bases outside the gene matches: 11. Here the CDR3 DNA reads TGTGCCTGGAGCGGGGCGGGGAGGGAGATAGATACGCAGTATTTT. This gives the protein CAWSGAGREIDTQYF.

The J gene is TRBJ2-1, the V gene TRBV12-5, with TRBD2 matching 12 bases. The J segment lost 7 bases and the V segment lost 5 bases, leaving 3 bases of the junction unmatched. The CDR3 consists of 14 residues. Germline V gene data show CDR1 as LGHNT and CDR2 as FRNRAP. The CDR3 bases are TGTGCTAGTGGTCTAGCGGGGGGGCCGAATGAGCAGTTCTTC. Translating gives CASGLAGGPNEQFF.